This T cell receptor (beta chain) came from a study of blood T cell repertoires in COVID-19 (dated by TCRdb to the early 2020s). Context from the whole study: Collaborator samples came from the United States, Italy and Spain and covered acute and convalescent phases of COVID-19. The material from the prospective study consisted of cDNA or gDNA derived from T cells, B-cell-depleted T cells, or PBMCs. Subjects who had been exposed to COVID-19, were actively infected with it, or had recovered from it provided the deeply sampled blood TCRbeta repertoires that made up the dataset. A freely available public database, intended as a resource for researchers studying the immune response to SARS-CoV-2, is where the repertoires were released. Samples were obtained from the ongoing ImmuneRACE study (first 160 participants) and from 1,000 to 1,500 subjects provided by 6 global collaborators. A de-identified subject ID, COVID-19 status, age in years and sex were almost always included in the sample metadata. Where HLA class I and class II types were available, the types were taken from metadata supplied by the sample provider, not from assay-based typing.

From cysteine to phenylalanine, the CDR3 is 13 amino acids long. The DNA shown is the 39-base CDR3, in frame from base 1. The germline V gene (reference sequence) specifies SEHNR as CDR1 and FQNEAQ as CDR2. The junction carries 8 bases between V and J, which are trimmed by 1 base and 5 bases respectively. Samples from volunteer blood donors who had recovered from COVID-19 were contributed by a second Seattle source. Each collaborating institution followed its own protocols to collect whole blood in K2EDTA tubes. For TCRbeta analysis, collaborators shipped samples in one of three forms: frozen whole blood, isolated PBMCs, or DNA extracted from either of those sample types. The paper as a whole reports these results and caveats: The quantity of clinical and demographic metadata differed by source and by participant and was supplied without curation.

The immunoSEQ Assay, a bias-controlled multiplex PCR, was used to amplify TCRbeta CDR3 regions from genomic DNA. On the authors' methods: The number of nucleated cells in each sample was estimated by amplification of reference gene primers within the assay. To quantify the absolute abundance of each unique TCRbeta CDR3 rearrangement, sequence reads were collapsed and filtered. For each sample, productive Simpson clonality was calculated by taking the square root of Simpson's diversity index across productive rearrangements. TCRdb limited this immuneACCESS table to in-frame rearrangements with V and J called. A share of clones is missing; checked studies link under half to unresolved V genes, and the rest is unexplained. V, J and clone size derive from that table, while D and trimming were established from the DNA sequence. Present in this sample are 160,000 or so clones, 80% to 90% of which were seen just once. The biggest ten clones account for under 5% of the sample.

The sample holds one count of this clone. Its target antigen remains unknown. No much larger clone is present one base from it, and per-base qualities are unavailable. The sequence came from a woman aged 55-70 years who had recovered from COVID-19. The source material was peripheral blood. Recombination joined TRBV7-9 with TRBJ1-2; the D segment could be TRBD1, given 6 matching bases. Here the CDR3 is given as CASSLGTDYGYTF. The bases are TGTGCCAGCAGCTTAGGGACAGATTATGGCTACACCTTC. Full variable domain (CDR3 extended with the reference TRBV7-9 and TRBJ1-2 proteins): DTGVSQNPRHKITKRGQNVTFRCDPISEHNRLYWYRQTLGQGPEFLTYFQNEAQLEKSRLLSDRFSAERPKGSFSTLEIQRTEQGDSAMYLCASSLGTDYGYTFGSGTRLTVV.